This T cell receptor beta chain was documented in a study of blood T cell repertoires in COVID-19. Study at large: Acute and convalescent COVID-19 specimens originated in the United States, Italy and Spain. Sources were T cells, B-cell-depleted T cells, or PBMCs; the material itself was cDNA or gDNA.

The authors' processing: From reference gene primer amplification, estimates of nucleated cell counts were derived. Here immunoSEQ multiplex PCR was the method, and the copy in TCRdb shows in-frame clones only, minus some. For V, J and clone size, that table is used; D and trimming come from the DNA. The repertoire holds more than 150,000 clones, with about 86% as singletons. V gave up 6 bases and J gave up 0 bases, with 11 bases separating them. CDR1 and CDR2 (germline): MNHNY, SVGAGI (reference sequence). The CDR3 totals 14 residues. This clone was observed once. The sample was peripheral blood. The sequence derives from a man between 65 and 85 years old with active or convalescent COVID-19. The chain couples TRBV6-6 to TRBJ1-1, with D perhaps matching TRBD1 (6 bases). The CDR3 DNA is TGTGCCAGCAGCGGGGACACTCTGAACACTGAAGCTTTCTTT. This codes for CASSGDTLNTEAFF.